A selection of T cell receptor beta chains follows, all from one sample in a study of cytomegalovirus exposure and HLA in healthy donors. This table comes from immunoSEQ multiplex PCR, and its TCRdb copy is limited to in-frame clones, with some not included. The sample shows some 130,000 clones, roughly four fifths of them seen only once. Sequencing was done on a sample of PBMCs. The origin of the receptors is a male donor in good health and CMV-seropositive. The CDR3 runs from the conserved cysteine through the conserved F or W. A D gene is named only where the DNA matches it firmly. Expanded clones get a size class; other rows say once, few or many, or leave the size out.

TRBV27	TRBD2	few	TRBJ2-2	15	TGTGCCAGCAGTGAGAGCGGGAGTTACACCGGGGAGCTGTTTTTT	CASSESGSYTGELFF
TRBV7-3	TRBD2	-	TRBJ2-5	13	TGTGCCAGCAGCTGGACTAGCGATCAGACCCAGTACTTC	CASSWTSDQTQYF
TRBV15	TRBD1	-	TRBJ2-3	16	TGTGCCACCAGCAGACGAACAGGGGTGGCGTCAGATACGCAGTATTTT	CATSRRTGVASDTQYF
TRBV6-5	-	-	TRBJ1-2	13	TGTGCCAGCAGAATGACAGGAGTTTATGGCTACACCTTC	CASRMTGVYGYTF
TRBV28	-	-	TRBJ2-2	20	TGTGCCAGCAGTTTAGCCTCTTCCGGAGTAGCGGTCGCGAACACCGGGGAGCTGTTTTTT	CASSLASSGVAVANTGELFF
TRBV4-2	TRBD1	-	TRBJ2-2	17	TGTGCCAGCAGCCAAAGGCAGGGACAGGGGAGCACCGGGGAGCTGTTTTTT	CASSQRQGQGSTGELFF
TRBV19	-	-	TRBJ1-3	13	TGTGCCAGTAGCCCTATCTCTGGAAACACCATATATTTT	CASSPISGNTIYF
TRBV19	-	-	TRBJ1-2	14	TGTGCCAGTAGGCCTAGACAGACAAACTATGGCTACACCTTC	CASRPRQTNYGYTF
TRBV27	TRBD1	-	TRBJ2-7	12	TGTGCCAGCATAAACAGGGGCGAGTCCCAGTACTTC	CASINRGESQYF
TRBV9	-	-	TRBJ1-5	12	TGTGCCAGCGGGCGGGGTGGAACAGCCCAGCATTTT	CASGRGGTAQHF
TRBV15	TRBD1	-	TRBJ1-2	14	TGTGCCACCACCCCGACAGGGTCTAACTATGGCTACACCTTC	CATTPTGSNYGYTF
TRBV7-9	-	-	TRBJ2-7	14	TGTTCCAGCACCCCCAGGGTTAACTCCCACGAGCAGTACTTC	CSSTPRVNSHEQYF
TRBV28	TRBD1	-	TRBJ1-4	14	TGTGCCAGCAGTTGGACAGGGGGTGGAGAAAAACTGTTTTTT	CASSWTGGGEKLFF
TRBV7-2	TRBD1	-	TRBJ2-3	14	TGTGCCAGCAGCTTAGGGACAGGGCCAGATACGCAGTATTTT	CASSLGTGPDTQYF
TRBV21-1	-	few	TRBJ2-1	14	TGTGCCAGGGGGGGGGTAGCGGGAGGAGGGGAGCAGTTCTTC	CARGGVAGGGEQFF
TRBV27	TRBD2	-	TRBJ2-3	18	TGTGCCAGCAGTTTAATAACGGGACTAGCGGCTAGCACAGATACGCAGTATTTT	CASSLITGLAASTDTQYF
TRBV11-2	-	-	TRBJ2-1	15	TGTGCCAGCAGCTCTAGGGTGGGGACTTACAATGAGCAGTTCTTC	CASSSRVGTYNEQFF
TRBV19	TRBD1	-	TRBJ1-5	15	TGTGCCAGTAGTATTTCCAGGGGGCTCGATCAGCCCCAGCATTTT	CASSISRGLDQPQHF
TRBV5-1	TRBD2	-	TRBJ2-7	15	TGCGCCAGCAGCTTGAGCGGGAGTACCTCCCACGAGCAGTACTTC	CASSLSGSTSHEQYF
TRBV5-5	TRBD2	-	TRBJ2-5	14	TGTGCCAGCAGCTCGGGACTAGCCCCAGAGACCCAGTACTTC	CASSSGLAPETQYF
TRBV2	TRBD2	-	TRBJ2-7	15	TGTGCCAGCAGTGAAACCCCGACTAGCGGGAGGGGGCAGTACTTC	CASSETPTSGRGQYF
TRBV5-4	-	-	TRBJ2-1	14	TGTGCCAGCAGCTTCGGGGGATCCTACAATGAGCAGTTCTTC	CASSFGGSYNEQFF
TRBV5-4	TRBD2	-	TRBJ2-3	16	TGTGCCAGCAGCTTGGTGGCTAGCGGGTTCACAGATACGCAGTATTTT	CASSLVASGFTDTQYF
TRBV28	TRBD1	once	TRBJ1-5	15	TGTGCCAGTATCCTCGGGACAGCTAACAATCAGCCCCAGCATTTT	CASILGTANNQPQHF
TRBV28	TRBD1	-	TRBJ2-1	14	TGTGCCAGCAGCTCCTCAGACAGGGCCAATGAGCAGTTCTTC	CASSSSDRANEQFF
TRBV6-5	-	-	TRBJ2-3	12	TGTGCCAGCAGTACCGCGGGGGATACGCAGTATTTT	CASSTAGDTQYF
TRBV5-1	TRBD1	once	TRBJ2-7	16	TGCGCCAGCAGCTTTGGTGACAGGGGACTGTCGGACGAGCAGTACTTC	CASSFGDRGLSDEQYF
TRBV6-1	-	few	TRBJ2-7	14	TGTGCCAGCAGTGATGGTTCCAGGGGCTACGAGCAGTACTTC	CASSDGSRGYEQYF
TRBV28	TRBD2	once	TRBJ2-7	15	TGTGCCAGCAGTTCCCTTAAGGGGAGGGGCTACGAGCAGTACTTC	CASSSLKGRGYEQYF
TRBV7-2	-	few	TRBJ2-1	15	TGTGCCAGCAGCCGATGGGGCGGAATTTACAATGAGCAGTTCTTC	CASSRWGGIYNEQFF
TRBV9	-	-	TRBJ2-7	15	TGTGCCAGCAGCGTAGGCAGCGTTAACCCCCACGAGCAGTACTTC	CASSVGSVNPHEQYF
TRBV5-8	-	-	TRBJ1-2	13	TGTGCCAGCAGACCCAGGGGTAACTATGGCTACACCTTC	CASRPRGNYGYTF
TRBV10-1	TRBD1	few	TRBJ1-2	17	TGCGCCAGACCTTCCCGGGACAGGGGGCCAAACTCCTATGGCTACACCTTC	CARPSRDRGPNSYGYTF
TRBV19	TRBD1	-	TRBJ2-3	15	TGTGCCAGTAGTTGGGGACAGGGCGACACAGATACGCAGTATTTT	CASSWGQGDTDTQYF
TRBV15	TRBD1	-	TRBJ2-2	15	TGTGCCACCAGCAGAGACAGGGGGTCTACCGGGGAGCTGTTTTTT	CATSRDRGSTGELFF
TRBV15	TRBD1	-	TRBJ2-7	16	TGTGCCACCAGCAGAGAACCACAGGGGGCATCCGGCGAGCAGTACTTC	CATSREPQGASGEQYF